The entry below describes one T cell receptor (beta chain). In germline, CDR1 is SNHLY, CDR2 FYNNEI. The CDR3 covers 13 residues. Trimming removed 5 bases at V and 5 bases at J, with 13 bases between. The data originate from a study of T cell changes during pregnancy in multiple sclerosis. The assay was immunoSEQ multiplex PCR, and TCRdb's table has in-frame clones only and misses some. The sample includes 21,000 or so clones, 85% to 90% of them seen just once. The chain couples TRBV2 to TRBJ2-7; no firm D call. Sequenced material: CD8+ T cells from peripheral blood mononuclear cells, taken in the second trimester of pregnancy. The source of this sequence is a female donor in good health, enrolled as a control in a pregnancy study. CDR3 protein: CASSPGSPHEQYF. The CDR3 DNA reads TGTGCCAGCAGTCCGGGTTCGCCCCACGAGCAGTACTTC.